Following are 11 T cell receptor beta chains from one sample sequenced in a study of T cells in women clearing cervical HPV infection. Sequencing was performed with immunoSEQ multiplex PCR; in TCRdb, only in-frame clones are kept and a portion is missing. This sample's table reports 11,000 or so clones. Sequencing was carried out using blood buffy coat. The source is a woman aged 18 to 69 with a cervical HPV16 infection that either progressed to CIN3+ or cleared (not recorded which).

As concerns this clone: The read halts 3 residues ahead of the CDR3 end, with the missing end drawn from the germline J gene. The chain uses TRBV18 and TRBJ1-5; a possible D gene is TRBD1 (6 bases). In germline, CDR1 is KGHSH, CDR2 LQKENI. This CDR3 spans 14 amino acids. V was trimmed by 2 bases and J by 2 bases, leaving 7 bases between them. The CDR3 sequence: CASSPEGGNQPQHF. The DNA read from the CDR3 is TGTGCCAGCTCACCAGAGGGGGGCAATCAGCCC.

Of note for this clone: The CDR3 goes on 3 residues after the read ends, and that part is filled in from the germline J gene. In the same sample, other DNA sequences code for this CDR3. This chain joins TRBV5-1 and TRBJ2-7; D is perhaps TRBD2 (7 bases). Trimming removed 0 bases at V and 0 bases at J, with 13 bases between. Germline CDR1 is SGHRS and CDR2 is YFSETQ. CDR3 length: 16 residues. CDR3 sequence: CASSLDVGGLSYEQYF. CDR3 DNA (partial): TGCGCCAGCAGCTTGGATGTGGGGGGGCTCTCCTACGAG.

This clone ranks as medium-sized in terms of frequency. The CDR3 extends 3 residues past the end of the read, so its final part is completed from the germline J gene. The V gene is TRBV20-1, the J gene TRBJ1-1; weak D call: TRBD1 (5 bases). The ends were cut back, 1 base at V and 3 bases at J, with 9 bases in the middle. The CDR3 sequence is 13 residues long. Germline assignment: CDR1 DFQATT and CDR2 SNEGSKA (reference sequence). CDR3 loop: CSARGRADTEAFF. CDR3 DNA (partial): TGCAGTGCTAGAGGCAGGGCGGACACTGAA.

A note on this clone: The read halts 3 residues ahead of the CDR3 end, with the missing end drawn from the germline J gene. The chain has TRBV11-2 and TRBJ2-5; D not resolved. This CDR3 has 12 amino acids. Trimming removed 0 bases at V and 4 bases at J, with 3 bases between. Germline V gives CDR1 SGHAT, CDR2 FQNNGV. CDR3 DNA (partial): TGTGCCAGCAGCTTAGACCGAGAGACC. Its protein is CASSLDRET. The CDR3 in its entirety is CASSLDRETQYF. The whole variable domain, filled in from reference TRBV11-2 and TRBJ2-5, reads EAGVAQSPRYKIIEKRQSVAFWCNPISGHATLYWYQQILGQGPKLLIQFQNNGVVDDSQLPKDRFSAERLKGVDSTLKIQPAKLEDSAVYLCASSLDRETQYFGPGTRLLVL.

Concerning this clone: The read ends 3 residues shy of where the CDR3 ends; the end is completed using the germline J gene. The V call is TRBV2, the J call TRBJ1-1, with TRBD1 matching over 7 bases. Losses at the gene ends were 7 bases for V and 4 bases for J; bases not matched to a gene: 6. The germline CDR1 and CDR2 sequences are SNHLY and FYNNEI. CDR3 length: 13 amino acids. The CDR3 reads CASTPGTVTEAFF. CDR3 bases read: TGTGCCAGCACGCCAGGGACAGTCACTGAA.

As concerns this clone: The read ends 3 residues shy of where the CDR3 ends; the end is completed using the germline J gene. Within the sample, other DNA sequences also encode this same CDR3. The chain carries TRBV5-1 and TRBJ1-6; 11 bases are shared with TRBD1. CDR1 and CDR2 (germline): SGHRS, YFSETQ. J was trimmed by 9 bases and V by 1 base; bases with no gene match: 6. This CDR3 region has 16 residues. The sequenced CDR3 bases are TGCGCCAGCAGCTTGTCCGGACAGGGGGCTACTTCACCC. Its translation is CASSLSGQGATSP. In full, the CDR3 is CASSLSGQGATSPLHF.

Points on this clone: The CDR3 is cut off 3 residues early in the read; its end comes from the germline J gene. The V gene is TRBV2, the J gene TRBJ2-1, with TRBD2 matching over 8 bases. The V gene end was trimmed by 4 bases and the J gene end by 1 base; junction bases not matched to a gene: 9. There are 17 residues in the CDR3. Germline values: CDR1 SNHLY, CDR2 FYNNEI. The CDR3: CASSVAGGPGSYNEQFF. CDR3 bases read: TGTGCCAGCAGTGTCGCGGGGGGCCCAGGTTCCTACAATGAG.

In the case of this clone: The read terminates 3 residues ahead of where the CDR3 ends, so the germline J gene completes it. The chain recombines TRBV7-2 with TRBJ2-1; 10 nucleotides agree with TRBD2. The J segment lost 7 bases and the V segment lost 5 bases, leaving 5 bases of the junction unmatched. CDR1 is SGHTA and CDR2 is FQGNSA in the germline V gene. The CDR3 sequence is 14 residues long. The part of the CDR3 DNA that was read is TGTGCCAGCAGCGTTGCTAGCGGGGGAAATGAG. This translates into CASSVASGGNE. The CDR3 in full is CASSVASGGNEQFF.

Its frequency marks this clone as medium-sized. The CDR3 goes on 3 residues after the read ends, and that part is filled in from the germline J gene. This rearrangement joins TRBV19 to TRBJ2-5; D is unclear. V lost 2 bases to trimming and J lost 1 base, with 14 bases between them. This CDR3 contains 16 residues. Germline V gene data show CDR1 as LNHDA and CDR2 as SQIVND (reference sequence). This chain's CDR3 is CASSISAQGPQETQYF. CDR3 DNA (partial): TGTGCCAGTAGTATAAGCGCCCAAGGCCCCCAAGAGACC.

As for this clone: The CDR3 end falls 3 residues outside the read, so it is completed with the germline J gene. The chain carries TRBV9 and TRBJ2-5, with D unclear. V gave up 0 bases and J gave up 2 bases, with 8 bases separating them. The CDR3 sequence is 14 residues long. CDR1 and CDR2 from the germline V gene are SGDLS and YYNGEE. Here the CDR3 reads CASSVDLAQETQYF. The CDR3 DNA, read in part, is TGTGCCAGCAGCGTAGATTTAGCTCAAGAGACC.

A note on this clone: The read ends 3 residues early relative to the CDR3; the germline J gene fills the gap. The V call is TRBV19, the J call TRBJ2-3; TRBD1 agrees at 8 bases. After removal of 5 bases from V and 2 bases from J, the junction contained 6 bases not matched to a gene. Germline-derived CDR1 and CDR2 are LNHDA and SQIVND (reference sequence). CDR3 size: 15 residues. The covered CDR3 bases are TGTGCCAGTAGTTCGGACAGGGTTTCCACAGATACG. It specifies CASSSDRVSTDT. The CDR3 as a whole reads CASSSDRVSTDTQYF.